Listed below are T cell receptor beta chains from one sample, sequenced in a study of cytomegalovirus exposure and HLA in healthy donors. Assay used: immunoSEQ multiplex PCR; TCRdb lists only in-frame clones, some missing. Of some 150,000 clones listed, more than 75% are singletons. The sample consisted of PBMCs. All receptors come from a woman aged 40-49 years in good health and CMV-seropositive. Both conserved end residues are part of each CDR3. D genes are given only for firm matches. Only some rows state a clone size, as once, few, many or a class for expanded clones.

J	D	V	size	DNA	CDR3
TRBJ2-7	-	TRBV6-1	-	TGTGCCAGCACGCCGAGTGGGGCGGGAATCTACTTC	CASTPSGAGIYF
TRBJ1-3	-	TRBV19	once	TGTGCCAGTAGTGCCCTCGGTTGGGGCCCTGGAAACACCATATATTTT	CASSALGWGPGNTIYF
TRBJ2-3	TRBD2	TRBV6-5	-	TGTGCCAGCAGTTACTCGGGGGGGAGCACAGATACGCAGTATTTT	CASSYSGGSTDTQYF
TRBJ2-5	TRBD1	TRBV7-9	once	TGTGCCAGCAGCCCAACCCCCCCAGGGGGCCGTGAGACCCAGTACTTC	CASSPTPPGGRETQYF
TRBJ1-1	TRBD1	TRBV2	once	TGTGCCAGCAGTGAAGGAACAGGGGAGGACACTGAAGCTTTCTTT	CASSEGTGEDTEAFF
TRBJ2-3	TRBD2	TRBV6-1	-	TGTGCCAGCAGCGCGGGACTAGCGGCTACAGATACGCAGTATTTT	CASSAGLAATDTQYF
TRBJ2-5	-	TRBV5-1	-	TGCGCCAGCAGCTTGGGGCAGGGTCCCCCGTCGTTGGAGACCCAGTACTTC	CASSLGQGPPSLETQYF
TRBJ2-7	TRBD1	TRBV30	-	TGTGCCTGCCGGGACAGGGGTCGGTACGAGCAGTACTTC	CACRDRGRYEQYF
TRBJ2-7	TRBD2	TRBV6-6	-	TGTGCCAGCACAGTGACAGGGACTAGCGGGATCTACGAGCAGTACTTC	CASTVTGTSGIYEQYF
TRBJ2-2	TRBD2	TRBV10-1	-	TGCGCCAGCAGTTCGGGGGGAAACACCGGGGAGCTGTTTTTT	CASSSGGNTGELFF
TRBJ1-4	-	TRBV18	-	TGTGCCAGCTCACCCGGGGACTGGGATGAAAAACTGTTTTTT	CASSPGDWDEKLFF
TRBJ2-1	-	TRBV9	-	TGTGCCAGCAGCGTTCCAGGGAAACCGGACAATGAGCAGTTCTTC	CASSVPGKPDNEQFF
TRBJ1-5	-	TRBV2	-	TGTGCCAGCTCTTTGGGACATAGCAATCAGCCCCAGCATTTT	CASSLGHSNQPQHF
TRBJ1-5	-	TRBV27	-	TGTGCCAGCAGTCTGGGGCTGAGCAATCAGCCCCAGCATTTT	CASSLGLSNQPQHF
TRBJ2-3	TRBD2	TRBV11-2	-	TGTGCCAGCAGCACCGGACTAGCGGGAGTATCCGTTACGCAGTATTTT	CASSTGLAGVSVTQYF
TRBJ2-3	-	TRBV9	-	TGTGCCAGCAGCCCTTCCGTGGGCCCCACAGATACGCAGTATTTT	CASSPSVGPTDTQYF
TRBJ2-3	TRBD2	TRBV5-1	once	TGCGCCAGCACAGGGACTAGCGGGAGAAGGGCTACAGATACGCAGTATTTT	CASTGTSGRRATDTQYF
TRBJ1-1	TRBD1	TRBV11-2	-	TGTGCCAGCAGCCCCACCCCCGGGACAGCGGCCCAAACAAGCACTGAAGCTTTCTTT	CASSPTPGTAAQTSTEAFF
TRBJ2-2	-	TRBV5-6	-	TGTGCCAGCAGCTCCCTGAACACCGGGGAGCTGTTTTTT	CASSSLNTGELFF
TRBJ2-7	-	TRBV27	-	TGTGCCAGCAGTTTATTAAGCCCCCCTAGCTACGAGCAGTACTTC	CASSLLSPPSYEQYF
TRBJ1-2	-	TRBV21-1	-	TGTGCCAGCGGGGGGTCCCGGGCTGGCTACACCTTC	CASGGSRAGYTF
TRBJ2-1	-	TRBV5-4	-	TGTGCCACGGAGGGCCTCGACAATGAGCAGTTCTTC	CATEGLDNEQFF
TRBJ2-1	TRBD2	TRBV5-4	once	TGTGCCAGCAGCTTGACTAGCCTTAGCGGGAGGGCGATTAATGAGCAGTTCTTC	CASSLTSLSGRAINEQFF
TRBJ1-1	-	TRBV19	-	TGTGCCAGTAAGACAGCCGCTAACACTGAAGCTTTCTTT	CASKTAANTEAFF
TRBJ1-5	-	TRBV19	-	TGTGCCAGTAGTATTAGCTCTCGCTATAGCAATCAGCCCCAGCATTTT	CASSISSRYSNQPQHF
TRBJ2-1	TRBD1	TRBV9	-	TGTGCCAGCAGCGTAGAGGGACAGGGGGTTAGCAATGAGCAGTTCTTC	CASSVEGQGVSNEQFF
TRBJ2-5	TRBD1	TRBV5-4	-	TGTGCCAGCAGCTTCCTTGGACAGGGAGAGACCCAGTACTTC	CASSFLGQGETQYF
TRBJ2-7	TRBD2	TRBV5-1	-	TGCGCCAGCAGCTTGGAGGTTAGCGGGAGGGCCCACTCCTACGAGCAGTACTTC	CASSLEVSGRAHSYEQYF
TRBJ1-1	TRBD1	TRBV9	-	TGTGCCAGCAGCGTACACGGGACAGGGGCACTCGAAGCTTTCTTT	CASSVHGTGALEAFF
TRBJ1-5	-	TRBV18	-	TGTGCCAGCTCAATACGCGGGGATCAGCCCCAGCATTTT	CASSIRGDQPQHF
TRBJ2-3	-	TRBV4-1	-	TGCGCCAGCAGCCAAGATGGGGGCGGCGCGGGAGGCACAGATACGCAGTATTTT	CASSQDGGGAGGTDTQYF
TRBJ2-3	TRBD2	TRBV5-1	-	TGCGCCAGCACCAAAACTACTAGCGGATCAGATACGCAGTATTTT	CASTKTTSGSDTQYF
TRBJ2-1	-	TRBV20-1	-	TGCAGTGTCCAGAGAGGGGGGCAGTTCTTC	CSVQRGGQFF
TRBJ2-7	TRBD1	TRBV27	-	TGTGCCAGCAGTTTATTGAAGACTCCGGGACAGGCCCACGAGCAGTACTTC	CASSLLKTPGQAHEQYF
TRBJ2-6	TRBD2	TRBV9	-	TGTGCCAGCAGCCCGAGTCGTCTAGCGGGAGCGGGTGGGGCCAACGTCCTGACTTTC	CASSPSRLAGAGGANVLTF
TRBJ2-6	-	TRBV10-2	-	TGCGCCAGCAGTGAGTCGACGCCGGGCTCTGGGGCCAACGTCCTGACTTTC	CASSESTPGSGANVLTF
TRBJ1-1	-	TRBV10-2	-	TGCGCCAGCAGTGAGGGGGGGGCGCACGTAGCTTTCTTT	CASSEGGAHVAFF
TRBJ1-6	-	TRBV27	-	TGTGCCAGCAGTTTTCTGGAGACTGGCGGGCGCTATAATTCACCCCTCCACTTT	CASSFLETGGRYNSPLHF
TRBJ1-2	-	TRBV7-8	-	TGTGCCAGCAGCGCGGGGACCAACTATGGCTACACCTTC	CASSAGTNYGYTF
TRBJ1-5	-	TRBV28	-	TGTGCCAGCAGTTTACCCAGAAGCAATCAGCCCCAGCATTTT	CASSLPRSNQPQHF
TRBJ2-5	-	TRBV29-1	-	TGCAGCGTTCTGCTAGCTGGGACCCAGTACTTC	CSVLLAGTQYF